This is a list of T cell receptor beta chains from one sample in a study of shared clonotypes between healthy human individuals. Some clones are missing from TCRdb's copy, which holds only in-frame ones; the method was immunoSEQ multiplex PCR. This table has roughly 1.5 million clones, roughly 98% appearing once. Sequences were obtained from naive CD4+ T cells sorted from blood. Receptors were obtained from a man aged 25-45 years in good health. The CDR3 runs from the conserved cysteine through the conserved F or W. A D gene is named only where the DNA matches it firmly. Clone size is shown for a subset of rows, as once, few, many or a class of expanded clone.

d_gene: .; j_gene: TRBJ2-1; abundance: .; v_gene: TRBV14; CDR3nt: TGTGCCAGCAGCCAAGAGAGGGCGGTCAGTGAGCAGTTCTTC; CDR3aa: CASSQERAVSEQFF
d_gene: TRBD2; j_gene: TRBJ2-1; abundance: .; v_gene: TRBV19; CDR3nt: TGTGCCAGTAGCGCTAGCGGGAGCTCCTACAATGAGCAGTTCTTC; CDR3aa: CASSASGSSYNEQFF
d_gene: .; j_gene: TRBJ1-1; abundance: .; v_gene: TRBV5-1; CDR3nt: TGCGCCAGCAGCTTGGGTCCAGGGTTAGGGGCTGAAGCTTTCTTT; CDR3aa: CASSLGPGLGAEAFF
d_gene: TRBD2; j_gene: TRBJ2-1; abundance: .; v_gene: TRBV27; CDR3nt: TGTGCCAGCAGTACCGGACTAGCGGGAGTGGTCTTCTACAATGAGCAGTTCTTC; CDR3aa: CASSTGLAGVVFYNEQFF
d_gene: .; j_gene: TRBJ1-1; abundance: .; v_gene: TRBV18; CDR3nt: TGTGCCAGCTCACCAGGCAGGGGATATGAAGCTTTCTTT; CDR3aa: CASSPGRGYEAFF
d_gene: .; j_gene: TRBJ2-7; abundance: .; v_gene: TRBV2; CDR3nt: TGTGCCAGCGGAGGAGTGGGGACCTACGAGCAGTACTTC; CDR3aa: CASGGVGTYEQYF
d_gene: TRBD2; j_gene: TRBJ2-1; abundance: .; v_gene: TRBV2; CDR3nt: TGTGCCAGCAGCCTGACTAGCGGGAGATACAATGAGCAGTTCTTC; CDR3aa: CASSLTSGRYNEQFF
d_gene: .; j_gene: TRBJ2-5; abundance: .; v_gene: TRBV5-1; CDR3nt: TGCGCCAGCAGCAGGACAGTGCAAGAGACCCAGTACTTC; CDR3aa: CASSRTVQETQYF
d_gene: TRBD2; j_gene: TRBJ2-5; abundance: .; v_gene: TRBV19; CDR3nt: TGTGCCAGTAGGAAACCCGGGACTAGCGGATGGGAGACCCAGTACTTC; CDR3aa: CASRKPGTSGWETQYF
d_gene: TRBD1; j_gene: TRBJ2-7; abundance: .; v_gene: TRBV2; CDR3nt: TGTGCCAGCGGTGGACAGGTATCTACCTACGAGCAGTACTTC; CDR3aa: CASGGQVSTYEQYF
d_gene: TRBD1; j_gene: TRBJ2-2; abundance: .; v_gene: TRBV10-1; CDR3nt: TGCGCCAGCAGTGACCGAGCGAAAAAGGGGGCGCCGGAGCTGTTTTTT; CDR3aa: CASSDRAKKGAPELFF
d_gene: TRBD2; j_gene: TRBJ2-7; abundance: once; v_gene: TRBV30; CDR3nt: TGTGCCTGGAGCGCCGGGACTAGCGGGAGAAAGCAGTACTTC; CDR3aa: CAWSAGTSGRKQYF
d_gene: TRBD1; j_gene: TRBJ2-5; abundance: .; v_gene: TRBV5-1; CDR3nt: TGCGCCAGCAGCTTTGACAGGGGGCCGGGAGAGACCCAGTACTTC; CDR3aa: CASSFDRGPGETQYF
d_gene: TRBD1; j_gene: TRBJ1-5; abundance: .; v_gene: TRBV28; CDR3nt: TGTGCCAGCACCCCCGGGACAGGTTTCCTGGGGCCCCAGCATTTT; CDR3aa: CASTPGTGFLGPQHF
d_gene: .; j_gene: TRBJ1-5; abundance: .; v_gene: TRBV28; CDR3nt: TGTGCCAGCCAGCCGGGACCGATTAGCAATCAGCCCCAGCATTTT; CDR3aa: CASQPGPISNQPQHF
d_gene: .; j_gene: TRBJ2-2; abundance: .; v_gene: TRBV28; CDR3nt: TGTGCCAGCAGTTTACGAAACACCGGGGAGCTGTTTTTT; CDR3aa: CASSLRNTGELFF
d_gene: .; j_gene: TRBJ1-1; abundance: .; v_gene: TRBV7-9; CDR3nt: TGTGCCAGCAGCCTTCACAGTTCGGGGATGAACACTGAAGCTTTCTTT; CDR3aa: CASSLHSSGMNTEAFF
d_gene: .; j_gene: TRBJ2-3; abundance: .; v_gene: TRBV28; CDR3nt: TGTGCCAGCAGGGCACAGGGTTCAGATACGCAGTATTTT; CDR3aa: CASRAQGSDTQYF
d_gene: .; j_gene: TRBJ2-2; abundance: .; v_gene: TRBV18; CDR3nt: TGTGCCAGCTCGGTTGGGGCCTCCAACACCGGGGAGCTGTTTTTT; CDR3aa: CASSVGASNTGELFF
d_gene: .; j_gene: TRBJ1-1; abundance: .; v_gene: TRBV5-1; CDR3nt: TGCGCCAGCAGCTTGTTCGGACCCCTCATGAACACTGAAGCTTTCTTT; CDR3aa: CASSLFGPLMNTEAFF
d_gene: TRBD2; j_gene: TRBJ2-5; abundance: .; v_gene: TRBV7-9; CDR3nt: TGTGCCAGCAGCTTACTCCTAGCGGGAGGAGAGACCCAGTACTTC; CDR3aa: CASSLLLAGGETQYF
d_gene: .; j_gene: TRBJ2-5; abundance: .; v_gene: TRBV5-1; CDR3nt: TGCGCCAGCAGTGGGGGGTCCTGGGAGACCCAGTACTTC; CDR3aa: CASSGGSWETQYF
d_gene: TRBD2; j_gene: TRBJ2-1; abundance: .; v_gene: TRBV5-1; CDR3nt: TGCGCCAGCAGCTCTATTCTAGCGGGATTGCACAATGAGCAGTTCTTC; CDR3aa: CASSSILAGLHNEQFF
d_gene: TRBD2; j_gene: TRBJ2-3; abundance: .; v_gene: TRBV10-3; CDR3nt: TGTGCCATGAGTAACACGGGGGGGCGGGATACGCAGTATTTT; CDR3aa: CAMSNTGGRDTQYF
d_gene: .; j_gene: TRBJ2-2; abundance: .; v_gene: TRBV7-3; CDR3nt: TGTGCCAGCAGCTTAAACCCCGGGGAGCTGTTTTTT; CDR3aa: CASSLNPGELFF
d_gene: .; j_gene: TRBJ1-4; abundance: .; v_gene: TRBV25-1; CDR3nt: TGTGCCAGCAGCCGAGTAGGTCACTCAAATGAAAAACTGTTTTTT; CDR3aa: CASSRVGHSNEKLFF
d_gene: .; j_gene: TRBJ2-1; abundance: .; v_gene: TRBV29-1; CDR3nt: TGCAGCGTTGAAGACCCGTTTAAAAGCGGTTCCTACAATGAGCAGTTCTTC; CDR3aa: CSVEDPFKSGSYNEQFF
d_gene: .; j_gene: TRBJ2-5; abundance: .; v_gene: TRBV7-6; CDR3nt: TGTGCCAGCAGCTCCCAGAGATTCCAAGAGACCCAGTACTTC; CDR3aa: CASSSQRFQETQYF
d_gene: TRBD2; j_gene: TRBJ2-2; abundance: .; v_gene: TRBV7-8; CDR3nt: TGTGCCAGCAGCGAACAGTCCGGGACTAGAGTTCCCGGGGAGCTGTTTTTT; CDR3aa: CASSEQSGTRVPGELFF
d_gene: TRBD2; j_gene: TRBJ2-6; abundance: .; v_gene: TRBV18; CDR3nt: TGTGCCAGCTCACCGAAGACTAGCGGGAGAACGTCTGGGGCCAACGTCCTGACTTTC; CDR3aa: CASSPKTSGRTSGANVLTF
d_gene: .; j_gene: TRBJ2-4; abundance: .; v_gene: TRBV7-9; CDR3nt: TGTGCCAGCAGCTTAGTGGCGACATCCAACATTCAGTACTTC; CDR3aa: CASSLVATSNIQYF
d_gene: .; j_gene: TRBJ1-1; abundance: .; v_gene: TRBV11-1; CDR3nt: TGTGCCAGCAGCTTAGACCTCCGGGACAACACTGAAGCTTTCTTT; CDR3aa: CASSLDLRDNTEAFF
d_gene: TRBD1; j_gene: TRBJ2-7; abundance: .; v_gene: TRBV7-2; CDR3nt: TGTGCCAGCAGCCCCACCGGGACAGGGGATTACGAGCAGTACTTC; CDR3aa: CASSPTGTGDYEQYF
d_gene: TRBD1; j_gene: TRBJ1-1; abundance: .; v_gene: TRBV19; CDR3nt: TGTGCCGGGACAGGGGGCGCTGGTACTGAAGCTTTCTTT; CDR3aa: CAGTGGAGTEAFF
d_gene: TRBD1; j_gene: TRBJ2-5; abundance: .; v_gene: TRBV5-1; CDR3nt: TGCGCCAGCAGCTCCGGGACAGGGGCCCAAGAGACCCAGTACTTC; CDR3aa: CASSSGTGAQETQYF
d_gene: TRBD1; j_gene: TRBJ1-1; abundance: .; v_gene: TRBV2; CDR3nt: TGTGCCAGCACCCTACAGGGGGCCACTGAAGCTTTCTTT; CDR3aa: CASTLQGATEAFF
d_gene: .; j_gene: TRBJ2-7; abundance: .; v_gene: TRBV7-9; CDR3nt: TGTGCCAGCAGCCCACTATCGGGGACAAGGTACGGCGAGCAGTACTTC; CDR3aa: CASSPLSGTRYGEQYF
d_gene: .; j_gene: TRBJ2-1; abundance: .; v_gene: TRBV4-2; CDR3nt: TGTGCCAGCAGCCAGGAAGCGGACTCCTCCTACAATGAGCAGTTCTTC; CDR3aa: CASSQEADSSYNEQFF
d_gene: TRBD2; j_gene: TRBJ2-1; abundance: .; v_gene: TRBV27; CDR3nt: TGTGCCAGCAGTTCGCGGACTAGCGGGAGGGCCGCCAATGAGCAGTTCTTC; CDR3aa: CASSSRTSGRAANEQFF
d_gene: .; j_gene: TRBJ2-7; abundance: .; v_gene: TRBV9; CDR3nt: TGTGCCAGCAGCGTAGCAGTAGCCCCCTACGAGCAGTACTTC; CDR3aa: CASSVAVAPYEQYF